What follows is one T cell receptor beta chain and its context. The record originates from a study of control samples from healthy donors and cancer patients. CDR3 length: 14 residues. In germline, CDR1 is SGHDT, CDR2 YYEEEE. The V gene lost 5 bases and the J gene lost 0 bases, with 9 bases spanning the gap. Data came from immunoSEQ multiplex PCR; TCRdb stores just in-frame clones and leaves some out. The table has about 92,000 clones, roughly 86% seen once. Specimen: blood. The chain employs TRBV5-6 and TRBJ1-3; D gene uncertain. The clonotype comes from a woman in her fifties or sixties in good health. The CDR3 reads CASRERASGNTIYF. The CDR3 DNA reads as TGTGCCAGCAGGGAGAGGGCCTCTGGAAACACCATATATTTT.